This record concerns one T cell receptor beta chain sequence. Its antigen is not known. The data were taken from a study of T cell responses to AZD1222 COVID-19 vaccine. Overall study results and limits: Donors were largely white British and mainly female; clonal diversity was possibly underestimated. Rises in breadth and depth of Spike-specific TCRs came after two AZD1222 doses.

Measured with immunoSEQ multiplex PCR; TCRdb has only the in-frame clones, and not every one. The sample carries around 130,000 clones, roughly 88% recorded once. This CDR3 contains 17 residues. The V gene lost 2 bases and the J gene lost 5 bases, with 22 bases spanning the gap. Germline-derived CDR1 and CDR2 are SGHRS and YFSETQ. This clonotype was obtained from an adult in good health. This chain links TRBV5-1 with TRBJ1-2; D is possibly TRBD1 (5 bases). Sequences were derived from peripheral blood, sampled on day 0 of AZD1222 vaccination. CDR3 residues: CASSFDASGKSQYGYTF. The CDR3, as DNA: TGCGCCAGCAGCTTTGACGCCTCAGGGAAATCCCAATATGGCTACACCTTC. Based on the CDR3 plus reference TRBV5-1 and TRBJ1-2, the full variable domain is KAGVTQTPRYLIKTRGQQVTLSCSPISGHRSVSWYQQTPGQGLQFLFEYFSETQRNKGNFPGRFSGRQFSNSRSEMNVSTLELGDSALYLCASSFDASGKSQYGYTFGSGTRLTVV.